This is a list of T cell receptor beta chains from one sample in a study of CD4 T cells in relation to SARS-CoV-2 and coronaviruses. TCRdb's copy holds only in-frame clones and misses some; the assay was immunoSEQ multiplex PCR. Here the sample spans roughly 15,000 clones, about four fifths being singletons. Their antigens remain unidentified. What was sequenced was CD4+ T cells from PBMCs, cultured in vitro. The receptors here all came from a human donor in good health. The CDR3 runs from the conserved cysteine through the conserved F or W. The order of the fields is clone size, D gene, V gene, J gene, CDR3 protein, CDR3 DNA. D genes are given only for firm matches. Size is omitted from some rows. Given values are once, few, many or a class for expanded clones.

abundance: -; d_gene: TRBD2; v_gene: TRBV4-1; j_gene: TRBJ2-1; CDR3aa: CASSQEGGGASEQFF; CDR3nt: TGCGCCAGCAGCCAAGAGGGCGGGGGGGCTTCTGAGCAGTTCTTC
abundance: -; d_gene: -; v_gene: TRBV11-2; j_gene: TRBJ2-3; CDR3aa: CASNPRGSPGTTDTQYF; CDR3nt: TGTGCCAGCAACCCTAGGGGGTCTCCGGGGACCACAGATACGCAGTATTTT
abundance: -; d_gene: TRBD2; v_gene: TRBV6-5; j_gene: TRBJ2-3; CDR3aa: CASSRLAGSTDTQYF; CDR3nt: TGTGCCAGCAGTCGACTAGCGGGGAGCACAGATACGCAGTATTTT
abundance: -; d_gene: -; v_gene: TRBV7-8; j_gene: TRBJ2-3; CDR3aa: CASSLEGILAAGTDTQYF; CDR3nt: TGTGCCAGCAGCCTGGAGGGCATACTAGCCGCCGGCACAGATACGCAGTATTTT
abundance: -; d_gene: -; v_gene: TRBV5-1; j_gene: TRBJ2-5; CDR3aa: CASSPNAGTMEETQYF; CDR3nt: TGCGCCAGCAGCCCAAACGCCGGGACAATGGAAGAGACCCAGTACTTC
abundance: -; d_gene: -; v_gene: TRBV5-6; j_gene: TRBJ1-5; CDR3aa: CASSLASAGLGNQPQHF; CDR3nt: TGTGCCAGCAGCTTGGCCTCGGCAGGACTCGGCAATCAGCCCCAGCATTTT
abundance: once; d_gene: -; v_gene: TRBV7-9; j_gene: TRBJ2-1; CDR3aa: CAGQTASSYNEQFF; CDR3nt: TGTGCCGGCCAGACCGCGAGCTCCTACAATGAGCAGTTCTTC
abundance: -; d_gene: TRBD1; v_gene: TRBV2; j_gene: TRBJ2-7; CDR3aa: CASDETGGAYEQYF; CDR3nt: TGTGCCAGCGACGAGACAGGGGGGGCCTACGAGCAGTACTTC
abundance: -; d_gene: -; v_gene: TRBV28; j_gene: TRBJ2-1; CDR3aa: CATYLPAGGEQFF; CDR3nt: TGTGCCACCTACCTCCCGGCCGGGGGTGAGCAGTTCTTC
abundance: -; d_gene: TRBD1; v_gene: TRBV11-2; j_gene: TRBJ1-2; CDR3aa: CASSPSRDSYGYTF; CDR3nt: TGTGCCAGCAGCCCTTCGCGGGACAGCTATGGCTACACCTTC
abundance: -; d_gene: -; v_gene: TRBV7-2; j_gene: TRBJ2-7; CDR3aa: CASSLAGGLFSYEQYF; CDR3nt: TGTGCCAGCAGCTTAGCGGGGGGACTCTTCTCCTACGAGCAGTACTTC
abundance: -; d_gene: -; v_gene: TRBV30; j_gene: TRBJ1-5; CDR3aa: CAWSPTDSNQPQHF; CDR3nt: TGTGCCTGGAGTCCGACAGATAGCAATCAGCCCCAGCATTTT
abundance: -; d_gene: TRBD1; v_gene: TRBV5-1; j_gene: TRBJ1-2; CDR3aa: CASSQQGAQFNYGYTF; CDR3nt: TGCGCCAGCAGCCAACAGGGGGCGCAGTTCAACTATGGCTACACCTTC
abundance: -; d_gene: TRBD2; v_gene: TRBV29-1; j_gene: TRBJ2-5; CDR3aa: CSAASGRVRETQYF; CDR3nt: TGCAGCGCTGCTAGCGGGAGGGTGCGAGAGACCCAGTACTTC
abundance: once; d_gene: -; v_gene: TRBV4-1; j_gene: TRBJ2-3; CDR3aa: CASSVGTLGTDTQYF; CDR3nt: TGCGCCAGCAGTGTGGGTACCCTCGGCACAGATACGCAGTATTTT
abundance: -; d_gene: TRBD1; v_gene: TRBV28; j_gene: TRBJ1-2; CDR3aa: CASKGGVFYGYTF; CDR3nt: TGTGCCAGCAAAGGGGGCGTATTTTATGGCTACACCTTC
abundance: -; d_gene: -; v_gene: TRBV18; j_gene: TRBJ1-5; CDR3aa: CASSLPNQPQHF; CDR3nt: TGTGCCAGCTCACTTCCCAATCAGCCCCAGCATTTT
abundance: -; d_gene: TRBD2; v_gene: TRBV6-6; j_gene: TRBJ2-1; CDR3aa: CASSPRTSGSSYNEQFF; CDR3nt: TGTGCCAGCAGTCCCCGGACTAGCGGGAGTTCCTACAATGAGCAGTTCTTC
abundance: few; d_gene: -; v_gene: TRBV25-1; j_gene: TRBJ1-6; CDR3aa: CASSESWGVGNSPLHF; CDR3nt: TGTGCCAGCAGTGAAAGTTGGGGGGTGGGAAATTCACCCCTCCACTTT
abundance: -; d_gene: -; v_gene: TRBV4-3; j_gene: TRBJ2-7; CDR3aa: CASTGHSYEQYF; CDR3nt: TGCGCCAGCACGGGCCATTCCTACGAGCAGTACTTC